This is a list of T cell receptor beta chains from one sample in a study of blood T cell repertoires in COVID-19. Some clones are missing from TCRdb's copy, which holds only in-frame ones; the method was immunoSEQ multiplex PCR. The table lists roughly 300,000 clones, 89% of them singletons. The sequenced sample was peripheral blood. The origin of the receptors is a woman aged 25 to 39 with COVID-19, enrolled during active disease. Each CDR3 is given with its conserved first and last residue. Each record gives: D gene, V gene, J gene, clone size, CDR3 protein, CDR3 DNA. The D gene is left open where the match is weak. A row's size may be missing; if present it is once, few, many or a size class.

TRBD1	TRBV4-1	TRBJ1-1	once	CASSQARDRGLMDTEAFF	TGCGCCAGCAGCCAAGCCCGGGACAGGGGGCTGATGGACACTGAAGCTTTCTTT
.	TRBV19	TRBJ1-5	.	CASSQRTQGNYNQPQHF	TGTGCCAGTAGTCAACGGACACAGGGCAATTACAATCAGCCCCAGCATTTT
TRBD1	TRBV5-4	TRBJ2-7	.	CASSSARQGGGSYEQYF	TGTGCCAGCAGCTCAGCCCGACAGGGTGGTGGCTCCTACGAGCAGTACTTC
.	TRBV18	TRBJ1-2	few	CASSPETGMGYTF	TGTGCCAGCTCACCCGAAACCGGGATGGGCTACACCTTC
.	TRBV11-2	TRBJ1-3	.	CASSPRGLVSGNTIYF	TGTGCCAGCAGCCCTAGAGGCCTAGTCTCTGGAAACACCATATATTTT
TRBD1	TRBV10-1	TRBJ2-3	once	CASSPGQGVTDTQYF	TGCGCCAGCAGCCCGGGACAGGGAGTCACAGATACGCAGTATTTT
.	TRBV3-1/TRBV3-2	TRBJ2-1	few	CASSQEPTRNNEQFF	TGTGCCAGCAGCCAAGAGCCCACTAGAAACAATGAGCAGTTCTTC
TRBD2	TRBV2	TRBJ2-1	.	CASSEGTSGGAPNEQFF	TGTGCCAGCAGTGAAGGGACTAGCGGGGGGGCCCCCAATGAGCAGTTCTTC
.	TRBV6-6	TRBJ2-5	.	CASSYSGQPEETQYF	TGTGCCAGCAGTTACTCAGGACAGCCTGAAGAGACCCAGTACTTC
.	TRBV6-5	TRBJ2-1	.	CASSGPSPEQFF	TGTGCCAGCAGCGGCCCTAGCCCAGAGCAGTTCTTC
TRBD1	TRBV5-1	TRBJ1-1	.	CASSLYRGGTEAFF	TGCGCCAGCAGCTTGTACAGGGGGGGAACTGAAGCTTTCTTT
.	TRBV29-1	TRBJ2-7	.	CSVEESSYEQYF	TGCAGCGTTGAGGAGAGCTCCTACGAGCAGTACTTC
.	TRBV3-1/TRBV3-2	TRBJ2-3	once	CASSQAELATQYF	TGTGCCAGCAGCCAAGCGGAATTAGCTACGCAGTATTTT
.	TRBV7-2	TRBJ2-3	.	CASTAGRYTDTQYF	TGTGCCAGTACTGCGGGCCGCTACACAGATACGCAGTATTTT
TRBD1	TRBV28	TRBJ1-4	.	CASSLGRGREKLFF	TGTGCCAGCAGTTTGGGCAGGGGGAGGGAAAAACTGTTTTTT
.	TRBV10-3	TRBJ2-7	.	CAISDRGYEQYF	TGTGCCATCAGTGATAGGGGCTACGAGCAGTACTTC
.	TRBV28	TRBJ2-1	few	CASMDTGYNEQFF	TGTGCCAGCATGGATACGGGCTACAATGAGCAGTTCTTC
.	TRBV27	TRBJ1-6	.	CASSLGGLLHF	TGTGCCAGCAGTTTGGGGGGGCTACTGCACTTT
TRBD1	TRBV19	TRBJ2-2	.	CASRLGQSGVYAGELFF	TGTGCCAGTCGGCTGGGACAGTCTGGGGTCTACGCCGGGGAGCTGTTTTTT
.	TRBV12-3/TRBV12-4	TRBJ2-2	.	CASSLRTAGELFF	TGTGCCAGCAGTTTAAGGACAGCCGGGGAGCTGTTTTTT
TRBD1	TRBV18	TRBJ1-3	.	CASSLSGTASGNTIYF	TGTGCCAGCTCACTCTCAGGGACAGCCTCTGGAAACACCATATATTTT
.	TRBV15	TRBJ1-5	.	CATSRGPGEEPQHF	TGTGCCACCAGCAGAGGCCCAGGGGAAGAGCCCCAGCATTTT
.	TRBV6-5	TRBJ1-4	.	CASSYEGGGEKLFF	TGTGCCAGCAGTTACGAGGGAGGCGGTGAAAAACTGTTTTTT